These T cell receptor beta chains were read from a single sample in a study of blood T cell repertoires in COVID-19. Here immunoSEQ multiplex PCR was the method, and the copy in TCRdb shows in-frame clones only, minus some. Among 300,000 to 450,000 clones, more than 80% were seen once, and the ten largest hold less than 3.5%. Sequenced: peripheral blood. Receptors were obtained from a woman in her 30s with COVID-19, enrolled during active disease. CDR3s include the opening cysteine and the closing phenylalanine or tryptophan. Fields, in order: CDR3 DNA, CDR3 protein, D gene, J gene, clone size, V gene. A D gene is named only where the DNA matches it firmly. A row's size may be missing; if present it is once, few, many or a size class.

CDR3nt: TGTGCCAGCAGCTTAGGGCTAGCGGGCACCAATGAGCAGTTCTTC
CDR3aa: CASSLGLAGTNEQFF
d_gene: TRBD2
j_gene: TRBJ2-1
abundance: once
v_gene: TRBV7-2

CDR3nt: TGTGCCAGCAGCGTAGGGGGCGTACAAGAGACCCAGTACTTC
CDR3aa: CASSVGGVQETQYF
d_gene: -
j_gene: TRBJ2-5
abundance: -
v_gene: TRBV9

CDR3nt: TGTGCCAGCAGCCCCGGGACAGGGGGCAATCAGCCCCAGCATTTT
CDR3aa: CASSPGTGGNQPQHF
d_gene: TRBD1
j_gene: TRBJ1-5
abundance: -
v_gene: TRBV5-5

CDR3nt: TGTGCCAGCAGTGAATCAGGGGTGGTCTCTGGGGCCAACGTCCTGACTTTC
CDR3aa: CASSESGVVSGANVLTF
d_gene: -
j_gene: TRBJ2-6
abundance: -
v_gene: TRBV25-1

CDR3nt: TGTGCCAGCAGCTCTTCCCTGGCACAGGCACTGTTTTTT
CDR3aa: CASSSSLAQALFF
d_gene: -
j_gene: TRBJ1-4
abundance: -
v_gene: TRBV4-2

CDR3nt: TGTGCCAGCAGCGCGGGAGGGGTAGGTCAGCCCCAGCATTTT
CDR3aa: CASSAGGVGQPQHF
d_gene: -
j_gene: TRBJ1-5
abundance: -
v_gene: TRBV9

CDR3nt: TGTGCCAGCAGCGAGAGTTCAGATACGCAGTATTTT
CDR3aa: CASSESSDTQYF
d_gene: -
j_gene: TRBJ2-3
abundance: -
v_gene: TRBV28

CDR3nt: TGCAGTGCTACTGAACCTGTCGACAGGGGGTTGCGTGGCTACACCTTC
CDR3aa: CSATEPVDRGLRGYTF
d_gene: TRBD1
j_gene: TRBJ1-2
abundance: -
v_gene: TRBV20-1

CDR3nt: TGTGCCAGCAGCCAGCTGGGGACAGGGGGCAACTATGGCTACACCTTC
CDR3aa: CASSQLGTGGNYGYTF
d_gene: TRBD1
j_gene: TRBJ1-2
abundance: -
v_gene: TRBV4-2

CDR3nt: TGTGCCAGTAGTATAATCTCAGCGGGTCAGCCCCAGCATTTT
CDR3aa: CASSIISAGQPQHF
d_gene: -
j_gene: TRBJ1-5
abundance: few
v_gene: TRBV19

CDR3nt: TGTGCCAGCAGTGTCAGGGGAGACACCATATATTTT
CDR3aa: CASSVRGDTIYF
d_gene: -
j_gene: TRBJ1-3
abundance: -
v_gene: TRBV2

CDR3nt: TGTGCCAGCGTACCGGGGGGTTCGGGAAATGAGCAGTTCTTC
CDR3aa: CASVPGGSGNEQFF
d_gene: TRBD2
j_gene: TRBJ2-1
abundance: few
v_gene: TRBV7-2

CDR3nt: TGTGCCAGTAGTGACGCAGGGGGCAACCCCTACAATGAGCAGTTCTTC
CDR3aa: CASSDAGGNPYNEQFF
d_gene: TRBD1
j_gene: TRBJ2-1
abundance: -
v_gene: TRBV19

CDR3nt: TGTGCCAGCAGCCCAAAAAACAGGGTTCAAGGTGAAGCTTTCTTT
CDR3aa: CASSPKNRVQGEAFF
d_gene: -
j_gene: TRBJ1-1
abundance: -
v_gene: TRBV7-9

CDR3nt: TGCGCCAGCAGCTTGGCAGCGGGGGCCTACAATGAGCAGTTCTTC
CDR3aa: CASSLAAGAYNEQFF
d_gene: TRBD2
j_gene: TRBJ2-1
abundance: -
v_gene: TRBV5-1

CDR3nt: TGTGCCAGCAGTTACTCCGACAGTTCCCATGGCTACACCTTC
CDR3aa: CASSYSDSSHGYTF
d_gene: -
j_gene: TRBJ1-2
abundance: -
v_gene: TRBV6-6

CDR3nt: TGTGCCAGCAGTATAGTGCTATCCTATGGCTACACCTTC
CDR3aa: CASSIVLSYGYTF
d_gene: -
j_gene: TRBJ1-2
abundance: -
v_gene: TRBV6-6

CDR3nt: TGCAGCGTCGAAATGACTAGCTTAGAGACCCAGTACTTC
CDR3aa: CSVEMTSLETQYF
d_gene: TRBD2
j_gene: TRBJ2-5
abundance: -
v_gene: TRBV29-1

CDR3nt: TGTGCCAGCAGTGACGACAGGGGGCTCGCAGGTCAGCCCCAGCATTTT
CDR3aa: CASSDDRGLAGQPQHF
d_gene: TRBD1
j_gene: TRBJ1-5
abundance: -
v_gene: TRBV6-2/TRBV6-3

CDR3nt: TGTGCCACCAGCAGACAAGACAGGGGAGATTATGGCTACACCTTC
CDR3aa: CATSRQDRGDYGYTF
d_gene: TRBD1
j_gene: TRBJ1-2
abundance: -
v_gene: TRBV15

CDR3nt: TGTGCCAGCAGCTTTGCCGTCCAACTAGCGGGGGGAACAGAGCATGAGCAGTTCTTC
CDR3aa: CASSFAVQLAGGTEHEQFF
d_gene: TRBD2
j_gene: TRBJ2-1
abundance: -
v_gene: TRBV7-6

CDR3nt: TGTGCCAGTCGGTTAGCGGGATACGATGAGCAGTTCTTC
CDR3aa: CASRLAGYDEQFF
d_gene: TRBD2
j_gene: TRBJ2-1
abundance: -
v_gene: TRBV19

CDR3nt: TGCGCCAGCAGCTTGGCCTCGGGGGGCTCCTACGAAAAACTGTTTTTT
CDR3aa: CASSLASGGSYEKLFF
d_gene: -
j_gene: TRBJ1-4
abundance: -
v_gene: TRBV5-1

CDR3nt: TGTGCCAGCAGCTTAACTTGGTTGGGAAGGGGCTCACCCCTCCACTTT
CDR3aa: CASSLTWLGRGSPLHF
d_gene: -
j_gene: TRBJ1-6
abundance: once
v_gene: TRBV7-8

CDR3nt: TGCGCCAGCAGCTTGGCAGGGGGTCCTTGGGATGAGCAGTTCTTC
CDR3aa: CASSLAGGPWDEQFF
d_gene: TRBD1
j_gene: TRBJ2-1
abundance: -
v_gene: TRBV5-1

CDR3nt: TGTGCCAGCAGCTTACCTGGGGACTATCCTTCAGATAGGGATGAGCAGTTCTTC
CDR3aa: CASSLPGDYPSDRDEQFF
d_gene: TRBD2
j_gene: TRBJ2-1
abundance: once
v_gene: TRBV7-8

CDR3nt: TGTGCCAGCAGCGGGGTAAGGAGATGGGATACGCAGTATTTT
CDR3aa: CASSGVRRWDTQYF
d_gene: -
j_gene: TRBJ2-3
abundance: -
v_gene: TRBV9

CDR3nt: TGCGCCAGCAGCCAAGTGGGGGCAGAAGCTTTCTTT
CDR3aa: CASSQVGAEAFF
d_gene: -
j_gene: TRBJ1-1
abundance: -
v_gene: TRBV4-1

CDR3nt: TGTGCCAGCAGCTTAGTCGCCAACAGGGGGTCCTACGAGCAGTACTTC
CDR3aa: CASSLVANRGSYEQYF
d_gene: TRBD1
j_gene: TRBJ2-7
abundance: -
v_gene: TRBV11-2

CDR3nt: TGTGCCAGCAGCTTGGGAGGGGGGGACCAAGAGACCCAGTACTTC
CDR3aa: CASSLGGGDQETQYF
d_gene: -
j_gene: TRBJ2-5
abundance: -
v_gene: TRBV11-3

CDR3nt: TGTGCCAGCGCGAGTGGCTACAATGAGCAGTTCTTC
CDR3aa: CASASGYNEQFF
d_gene: -
j_gene: TRBJ2-1
abundance: -
v_gene: TRBV6-5

CDR3nt: TGTGCCAGCAGGACAGGGGCTGCTTATGGCTACACCTTC
CDR3aa: CASRTGAAYGYTF
d_gene: TRBD1
j_gene: TRBJ1-2
abundance: once
v_gene: TRBV28

CDR3nt: TGTGCCAGCACCCGGACAGGGTCTGCCGGGGAGCTGTTTTTT
CDR3aa: CASTRTGSAGELFF
d_gene: TRBD1
j_gene: TRBJ2-2
abundance: -
v_gene: TRBV6-5

CDR3nt: TGTGCCAGCAGTTTATTCGGGACAGGGGGCGGTCGTGGGATCAATGAGCAGTTCTTC
CDR3aa: CASSLFGTGGGRGINEQFF
d_gene: TRBD1
j_gene: TRBJ2-1
abundance: -
v_gene: TRBV27

CDR3nt: TGTGCCAGCACTTCCTACAGGCACAATGAGCAGTTCTTC
CDR3aa: CASTSYRHNEQFF
d_gene: -
j_gene: TRBJ2-1
abundance: -
v_gene: TRBV11-2

CDR3nt: TGTGCCAGCAGTTATTCAGGGGAAGAGACCCAGTACTTC
CDR3aa: CASSYSGEETQYF
d_gene: -
j_gene: TRBJ2-5
abundance: -
v_gene: TRBV6-6

CDR3nt: TGTGCCAGCAACTCGTCCCCTAGTGAGCAGTTCTTC
CDR3aa: CASNSSPSEQFF
d_gene: -
j_gene: TRBJ2-1
abundance: -
v_gene: TRBV28

CDR3nt: TGTGCCAGTAGTAGGAACAGCAATTATAATGAAAAACTGTTTTTT
CDR3aa: CASSRNSNYNEKLFF
d_gene: -
j_gene: TRBJ1-4
abundance: -
v_gene: TRBV19

CDR3nt: TGTGCCAGCAGTCAGATCGCGGGCGGGACCGGGGAGCTGTTTTTT
CDR3aa: CASSQIAGGTGELFF
d_gene: -
j_gene: TRBJ2-2
abundance: -
v_gene: TRBV28

CDR3nt: TGTGCCAGCAGTGGGGAGGCGAACACTGAAGCTTTCTTT
CDR3aa: CASSGEANTEAFF
d_gene: -
j_gene: TRBJ1-1
abundance: -
v_gene: TRBV2

CDR3nt: TGTGCCAGCAGCTTAGACGGGACAGGGGACGATGGCTACACCTTC
CDR3aa: CASSLDGTGDDGYTF
d_gene: TRBD1
j_gene: TRBJ1-2
abundance: -
v_gene: TRBV11-2

CDR3nt: TGCGCCAGCAGCCAAGATTGGCGGGGCCCCGGCTCTGGAAACACCATATATTTT
CDR3aa: CASSQDWRGPGSGNTIYF
d_gene: -
j_gene: TRBJ1-3
abundance: -
v_gene: TRBV4-3

CDR3nt: TGTGCCAGTAGTGCCAACTCCGGGACAGGGGGCGAAAAACTGTTTTTT
CDR3aa: CASSANSGTGGEKLFF
d_gene: TRBD1
j_gene: TRBJ1-4
abundance: few
v_gene: TRBV19

CDR3nt: TGTGCCACCTCCCCGACAGCCTACAATGAGCAGTTCTTC
CDR3aa: CATSPTAYNEQFF
d_gene: -
j_gene: TRBJ2-1
abundance: -
v_gene: TRBV11-2

CDR3nt: TGTGCCAGCAGCTTAACGAGGGGAGGTGAGCAGTTCTTC
CDR3aa: CASSLTRGGEQFF
d_gene: -
j_gene: TRBJ2-1
abundance: few
v_gene: TRBV7-6

CDR3nt: TGTGCCAGCAGCTTAGAACTTAACACCGGGGAGCTGTTTTTT
CDR3aa: CASSLELNTGELFF
d_gene: -
j_gene: TRBJ2-2
abundance: once
v_gene: TRBV7-9

CDR3nt: TGCAGTGCTAGTCGACTAGCGGGAGTGGGCGATGAGCAGTTCTTC
CDR3aa: CSASRLAGVGDEQFF
d_gene: TRBD2
j_gene: TRBJ2-1
abundance: -
v_gene: TRBV20-1

CDR3nt: TGTGCCAGCCACCGGGGAGGGCAGGGGATTACGGTGGAGGATTTT
CDR3aa: CASHRGGQGITVEDF
d_gene: -
j_gene: TRBJ1-3
abundance: -
v_gene: TRBV27

CDR3nt: TGCGCCAGCAGCTGGGACAGGACCTACGAGCAGTACTTC
CDR3aa: CASSWDRTYEQYF
d_gene: TRBD1
j_gene: TRBJ2-7
abundance: -
v_gene: TRBV5-1

CDR3nt: TGCGCCAGCAGCCAAGGACAGTACCAAGAGACCCAGTACTTC
CDR3aa: CASSQGQYQETQYF
d_gene: -
j_gene: TRBJ2-5
abundance: few
v_gene: TRBV4-3

CDR3nt: TGTGCCACCGTAGGGGGAGACGGGAATGGCTACACCTTC
CDR3aa: CATVGGDGNGYTF
d_gene: -
j_gene: TRBJ1-2
abundance: -
v_gene: TRBV24-1

CDR3nt: TGCGCCAGCAGCCAAGTTTGGCCAGTCAACAATCAGCCCCAGCATTTT
CDR3aa: CASSQVWPVNNQPQHF
d_gene: -
j_gene: TRBJ1-5
abundance: -
v_gene: TRBV4-3

CDR3nt: TGTGCCAGCAACCACACCCCTCATGGCTACACCTTC
CDR3aa: CASNHTPHGYTF
d_gene: -
j_gene: TRBJ1-2
abundance: -
v_gene: TRBV6-5

CDR3nt: TGCGCCAGCAGCTTGGAGGGGTCCGATACGCAGTATTTT
CDR3aa: CASSLEGSDTQYF
d_gene: -
j_gene: TRBJ2-3
abundance: once
v_gene: TRBV5-1